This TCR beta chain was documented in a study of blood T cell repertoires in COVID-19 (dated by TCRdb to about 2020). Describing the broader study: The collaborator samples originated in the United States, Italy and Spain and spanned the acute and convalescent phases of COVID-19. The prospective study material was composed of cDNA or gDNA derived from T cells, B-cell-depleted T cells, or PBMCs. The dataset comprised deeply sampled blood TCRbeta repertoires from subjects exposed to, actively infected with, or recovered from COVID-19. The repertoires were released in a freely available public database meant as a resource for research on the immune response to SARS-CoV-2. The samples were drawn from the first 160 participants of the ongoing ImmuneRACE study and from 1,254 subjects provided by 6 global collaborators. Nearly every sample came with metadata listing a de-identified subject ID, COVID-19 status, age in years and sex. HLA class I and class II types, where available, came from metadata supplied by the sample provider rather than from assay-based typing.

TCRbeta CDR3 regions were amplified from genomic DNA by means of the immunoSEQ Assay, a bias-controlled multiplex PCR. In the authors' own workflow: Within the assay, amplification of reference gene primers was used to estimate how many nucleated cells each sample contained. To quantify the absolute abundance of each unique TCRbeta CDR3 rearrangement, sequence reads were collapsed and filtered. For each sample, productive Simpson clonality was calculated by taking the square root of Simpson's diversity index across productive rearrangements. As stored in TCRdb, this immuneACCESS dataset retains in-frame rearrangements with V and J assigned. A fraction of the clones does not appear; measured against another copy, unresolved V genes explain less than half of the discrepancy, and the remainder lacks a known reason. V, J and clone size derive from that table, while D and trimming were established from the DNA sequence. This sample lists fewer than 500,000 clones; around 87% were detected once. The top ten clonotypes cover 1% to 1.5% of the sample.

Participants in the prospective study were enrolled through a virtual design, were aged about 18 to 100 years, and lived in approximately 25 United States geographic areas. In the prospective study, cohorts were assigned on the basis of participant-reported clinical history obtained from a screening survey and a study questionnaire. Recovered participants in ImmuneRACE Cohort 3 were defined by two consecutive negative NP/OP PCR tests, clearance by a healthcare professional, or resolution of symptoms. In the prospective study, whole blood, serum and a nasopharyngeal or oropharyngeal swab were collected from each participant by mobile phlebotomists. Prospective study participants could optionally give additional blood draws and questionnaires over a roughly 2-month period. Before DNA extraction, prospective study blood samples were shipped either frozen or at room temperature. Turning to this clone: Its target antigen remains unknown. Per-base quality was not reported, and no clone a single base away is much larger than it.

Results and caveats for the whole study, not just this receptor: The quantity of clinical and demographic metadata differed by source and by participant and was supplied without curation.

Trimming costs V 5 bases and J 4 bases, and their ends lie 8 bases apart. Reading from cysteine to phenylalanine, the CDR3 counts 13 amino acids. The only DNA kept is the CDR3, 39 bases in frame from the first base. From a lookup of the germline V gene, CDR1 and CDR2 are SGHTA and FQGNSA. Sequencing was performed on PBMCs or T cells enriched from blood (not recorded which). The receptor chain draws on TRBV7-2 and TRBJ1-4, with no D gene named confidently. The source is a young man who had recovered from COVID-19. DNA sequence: TGTGCCAGCAGCGGGGAGATTAATGAAAAACTGTTTTTT. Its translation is CASSGEINEKLFF.